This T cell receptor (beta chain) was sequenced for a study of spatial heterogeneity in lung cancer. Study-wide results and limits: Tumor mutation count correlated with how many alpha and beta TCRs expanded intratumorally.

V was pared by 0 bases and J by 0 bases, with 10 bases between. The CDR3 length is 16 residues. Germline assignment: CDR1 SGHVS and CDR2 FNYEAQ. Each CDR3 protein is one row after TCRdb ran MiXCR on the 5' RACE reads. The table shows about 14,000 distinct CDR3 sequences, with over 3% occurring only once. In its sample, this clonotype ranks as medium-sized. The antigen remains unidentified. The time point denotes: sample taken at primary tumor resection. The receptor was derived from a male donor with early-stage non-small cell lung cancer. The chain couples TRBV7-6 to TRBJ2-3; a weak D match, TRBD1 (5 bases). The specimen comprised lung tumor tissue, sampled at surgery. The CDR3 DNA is TGTGCCAGCAGCTTAGCAGGGGCCACTAGCACAGATACGCAGTATTTT. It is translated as CASSLAGATSTDTQYF.